Listed below are T cell receptor beta chains from one sample, sequenced in a study of CD8 T cells in ankylosing spondylitis. Each CDR3 protein is one row after TCRdb ran MiXCR on the 5' RACE reads. The sample records 700,000 or so distinct CDR3 sequences, around 20% being singletons. The sample comprised blood, either unsorted or a sorted T cell fraction (not recorded which). These receptors were collected from a male donor with ankylosing spondylitis. Each CDR3 is given with its conserved first and last residue. A D gene is named only where the DNA matches it firmly. The size entry is marked missing in some rows and otherwise reads once, few, many or a size class.

j_gene | abundance | d_gene | v_gene | CDR3nt | CDR3aa
TRBJ1-2 | NA | TRBD1 | TRBV2 | TGTGCCAGCAGTGACGCTCGGGACAGGACTCGCCGTGGCTACACCTTC | CASSDARDRTRRGYTF
TRBJ2-7 | few | NA | TRBV4-2 | TGTGCCAGCAGCCAAGTTCCCCCCTACGAGCAGTACTTC | CASSQVPPYEQYF
TRBJ1-1 | few | NA | TRBV12-3/TRBV12-4 | TGTGCCAGCAGTCCCGACCACTATAACACTGAAGCTTTCTTT | CASSPDHYNTEAFF
TRBJ2-7 | NA | TRBD2 | TRBV4-1 | TGCGCCAGCAGTCCAAAGCCATTTAGCGGGGGCCGTACCTACGAGCAGTACTTC | CASSPKPFSGGRTYEQYF
TRBJ1-1 | NA | NA | TRBV5-1 | TGCGCCAGCAGCTTGGTAGGGGGGAGGAACACTGAAGCTTTCTTT | CASSLVGGRNTEAFF
TRBJ1-1 | few | TRBD1 | TRBV3-1 | TGTGCCAGCAGCCAAGATGTAAAGGGGGCATCGTCTTTCTTT | CASSQDVKGASSFF
TRBJ2-3 | NA | NA | TRBV5-6 | TGTGCCAGCAGCTTGACCACTAGACACGGCACAGATACGCAGTATTTT | CASSLTTRHGTDTQYF
TRBJ2-7 | few | TRBD2 | TRBV12-3/TRBV12-4 | TGTGCCAGCGGCCCAGCGGGGTCGGGCTACGAGCAGTACTTC | CASGPAGSGYEQYF
TRBJ2-7 | few | NA | TRBV2 | TGTGCCAGCAGTGAAGCTCTGGCCGAGCAGTACTTC | CASSEALAEQYF
TRBJ2-1 | many | TRBD2 | TRBV5-8 | TGTGCCAGCAGCCTCCGGGGGGACGGTGGTCGGCGGGAGCAGTTCTTC | CASSLRGDGGRREQFF
TRBJ1-5 | NA | NA | TRBV12-3/TRBV12-4 | TGTGCCAGCAGTTTATCGGGGAGAAATCAGCCCCAGCATTTT | CASSLSGRNQPQHF
TRBJ2-7 | few | TRBD2 | TRBV20-1 | TGCAGTGCTAGAGATCCAGCGGGAGGGCCTTGGGAGCAGTACTTC | CSARDPAGGPWEQYF
TRBJ1-1 | few | NA | TRBV12-3/TRBV12-4 | TGTGCCAGCAGTTTACAGGGCCTGGGAAACACTGAAGCTTTCTTT | CASSLQGLGNTEAFF
TRBJ2-1 | few | TRBD1 | TRBV5-1 | TGCGCCAGCAGCACTACAGGGGCCATCGGAAATGAGCAGTTCTTC | CASSTTGAIGNEQFF
TRBJ1-5 | few | NA | TRBV24-1 | TGTGCCACCAGTGGGAGAGCTCCAAGCAATCAGCCCCAGCATTTT | CATSGRAPSNQPQHF
TRBJ2-3 | few | NA | TRBV3-1 | TGTGCCAGCAGCCAAGAGAGGAGGGGAACGAGCACAGATACGCAGTATTTT | CASSQERRGTSTDTQYF
TRBJ1-4 | few | NA | TRBV7-2 | TGTGCCAGCAGCTTAGGCAGGCTCGCGGCTAATGAAAAACTGTTTTTT | CASSLGRLAANEKLFF
TRBJ2-7 | many | TRBD2 | TRBV7-8 | TGTGCCAGCAGCCTAAAGGGACTAGCGGGGTACGAGCAGTACTTC | CASSLKGLAGYEQYF
TRBJ1-1 | NA | TRBD1 | TRBV4-1 | TGCGCCAGCAGCCAAGAGGGACAGGGGTTCCTAACCGGAAGGTACACTGAAGCTTTCTTT | CASSQEGQGFLTGRYTEAFF
TRBJ2-2 | few | NA | TRBV6-1 | TGTGCCTCTTATAGGGACAAGAACACCGGGGAGCTGTTTTTT | CASYRDKNTGELFF
TRBJ1-2 | few | NA | TRBV5-1 | TGCGCCAGCAGCTTGGACCGTATTACTTATGGCTACACCTTC | CASSLDRITYGYTF
TRBJ2-1 | few | NA | TRBV27 | TGTGCCAGCACCCAGGACGGCGACAATGAGCAGTTCTTC | CASTQDGDNEQFF
TRBJ2-1 | many | TRBD2 | TRBV20-1 | TGCAGTGCTGCGCTAGCGGGAGGTTCGAATGAGCAGTTCTTC | CSAALAGGSNEQFF
TRBJ2-3 | NA | NA | TRBV7-6 | TGTGCCAGCAGCTTAAATCCCGTTAGCTCAGATACGCAGTATTTT | CASSLNPVSSDTQYF
TRBJ2-3 | NA | NA | TRBV11-2 | TGTGCCAGCAGCGCCAATGGGGGTGCAGATACGCAGTATTTT | CASSANGGADTQYF
TRBJ1-2 | few | NA | TRBV10-3 | TGTGCCATCAGTGCTAACACATTTGGCTACACCTTC | CAISANTFGYTF
TRBJ1-1 | NA | NA | TRBV20-1 | TGCAGTGCTAGACGGAGGACAGTGACCAGCAAAGAGACTGAAGCTTTCTTT | CSARRRTVTSKETEAFF
TRBJ2-7 | few | NA | TRBV28 | TGTGCCAGCTCATATGGACGGACATCCGGCGCCTACGAGCAGTACTTC | CASSYGRTSGAYEQYF
TRBJ2-7 | few | TRBD2 | TRBV27 | TGTGCCAGCAGTCCTGGGCCGGGGGGGGAGCAGTACTTC | CASSPGPGGEQYF
TRBJ1-2 | NA | NA | TRBV12-3/TRBV12-4 | TGTGCCAGCAGGATACAGGGCAGCAACTATGGCTACACCTTC | CASRIQGSNYGYTF
TRBJ2-4 | NA | TRBD1 | TRBV5-4 | TGTGCCAGCAGCGCCGGGACAGGGGGCGGTTTTGCCAAAAACATTCAGTACTTC | CASSAGTGGGFAKNIQYF
TRBJ1-1 | many | TRBD1 | TRBV5-6 | TGTGCCAGCAGCTTGGCGGGGGGACAGTCTGAAGCTTTCTTT | CASSLAGGQSEAFF
TRBJ2-3 | NA | NA | TRBV27 | TGTGCCAGCAGTTGGGACTTAAGAGATACGCAGTATTTT | CASSWDLRDTQYF
TRBJ2-1 | NA | NA | TRBV2 | TGTGCCAGCAGTGAAGGAAACCGCTACAATGAGCAGTTCTTC | CASSEGNRYNEQFF
TRBJ1-1 | NA | NA | TRBV29-1 | TGCAGCGGCCACAGGGAGAACACTGAAGCTTTCTTT | CSGHRENTEAFF
TRBJ2-2 | NA | NA | TRBV14 | TGTGCCAGCAGCCAAGCAGGGGTAACCGGGGAGCTGTTTTTT | CASSQAGVTGELFF
TRBJ1-4 | NA | NA | TRBV15 | TGTGCCACCAGCAGAGATCTGAGGTCTGGTGAAAAACTGTTTTTT | CATSRDLRSGEKLFF
TRBJ2-2 | NA | NA | TRBV20-1 | TGCAGTGCTATAAGACTAGAAGGCACCGGGGAGCTGTTTTTT | CSAIRLEGTGELFF
TRBJ2-1 | few | NA | TRBV2 | TGTGCCAGAACTTACCGGGACTCGCGAAACTTCAATGAGCAGTTCTTC | CARTYRDSRNFNEQFF
TRBJ2-1 | NA | TRBD2 | TRBV15 | TGTGCCACCAGCAGAGATGCCCTAGCGGGGGCCCTTTGGAACAATGAGCAGTTCTTC | CATSRDALAGALWNNEQFF
TRBJ2-3 | few | TRBD2 | TRBV27 | TGTGCCAGCAGTTTTTTTAGCGGGGGTATCGCAGATACGCAGTATTTT | CASSFFSGGIADTQYF
TRBJ2-7 | NA | NA | TRBV7-2 | TGTGCCAGCAGCTTTATGGAGGGGAAGGGTTACGAGCAGTACTTC | CASSFMEGKGYEQYF
TRBJ2-1 | few | NA | TRBV19 | TGTGCCAGTAGTAGGACAGTTTTCAATGAGCAGTTCTTC | CASSRTVFNEQFF
TRBJ2-1 | NA | TRBD1 | TRBV29-1 | TGCAGCGTTGGGGGACAGATCGACAATGAGCAGTTCTTC | CSVGGQIDNEQFF
TRBJ2-7 | few | NA | TRBV20-1 | TGCAGTGCCCTCGCGGGCAACGGGGCCCGCGAGCAGTACTTC | CSALAGNGAREQYF
TRBJ2-2 | few | TRBD2 | TRBV2 | TGTGCCATCAGTCCCTGGGGACTAGCGGGAGGGAGGAACACCGGGGAGCTGTTTTTT | CAISPWGLAGGRNTGELFF
TRBJ1-6 | NA | NA | TRBV4-2 | TGTGCCAGCAGCCAAAGGCCCCTTACTCCAACAGGGATCAATTCACCCCTCCACTTT | CASSQRPLTPTGINSPLHF
TRBJ1-1 | NA | NA | TRBV20-1 | TGCAGTGCTAGTGCATGGGCAGCTGAATCACCTCTGGGTGAAGCTTTCTTT | CSASAWAAESPLGEAFF
TRBJ2-7 | NA | NA | TRBV5-1 | TGCGCCAGCACCAGAGAGGGGGGGTCATACGAGCAGTACTTC | CASTREGGSYEQYF
TRBJ2-7 | NA | TRBD2 | TRBV5-5 | TGTGCCAGCAGCAGCCCCCTGCTAGCGGACGAGCAGTACTTC | CASSSPLLADEQYF